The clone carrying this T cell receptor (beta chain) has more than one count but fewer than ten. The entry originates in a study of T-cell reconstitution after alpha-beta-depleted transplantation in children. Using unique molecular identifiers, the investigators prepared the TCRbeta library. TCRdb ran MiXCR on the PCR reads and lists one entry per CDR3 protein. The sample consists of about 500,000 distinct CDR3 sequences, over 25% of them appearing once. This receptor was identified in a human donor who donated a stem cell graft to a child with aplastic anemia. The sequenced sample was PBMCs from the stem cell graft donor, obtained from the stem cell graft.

This chain's CDR3 is CASSASGRVDEQFF. DNA for the CDR3: TGCGCCAGCAGCGCCAGCGGGAGGGTCGATGAGCAGTTCTTC. The V and J genes are TRBV5-1 and TRBJ2-1; 10 bases match TRBD2. Trimming removed 4 bases from V and 8 bases from J; junction bases left unmatched: 6. CDR3 length: 14 amino acids. The germline gives CDR1 SGHRS, CDR2 YFSETQ. Combining the CDR3 with reference TRBV5-1 and TRBJ2-1 gives the whole variable domain KAGVTQTPRYLIKTRGQQVTLSCSPISGHRSVSWYQQTPGQGLQFLFEYFSETQRNKGNFPGRFSGRQFSNSRSEMNVSTLELGDSALYLCASSASGRVDEQFFGPGTRLTVL.